One and the same sample provided the 10 T cell receptor beta chains below, sequenced in a study of response to subunit inactivated influenza vaccine. TCRdb reprocessed the RT-PCR reads with MiXCR, giving one entry per CDR3 protein. The sample lists some 570,000 distinct CDR3 sequences; around 11% were seen once. This same sample was also taken into another study, of T cells expressing NK-cell markers. That investigation notes: Beta-chain TCR cDNA was generated via 5'RACE template switching with UMIs.

Here the sequenced sample was PBMCs from blood, taken on the day of vaccination. The receptors originated from a man between 45 and 60 years old who received an inactivated influenza vaccine.

The genes are TRBV10-3 and TRBJ2-7, with a weak D call TRBD1 (6 bases). This CDR3 region has 15 residues. Germline V lookup: CDR1 ENHRY, CDR2 SYGVKD. V dropped 10 bases and J dropped 0 bases, with 19 bases sitting between them. The CDR3: CATYSDSASSYEQYF. The CDR3 DNA is TGTGCCACCTATTCGGACAGTGCTAGCTCCTACGAGCAGTACTTC.

This clonotype was observed many times. The chain combines TRBV20-1 with TRBJ2-3, with 15 bases matching TRBD2. V gave up 6 bases and J gave up 14 bases; unmatched junction bases: 9. CDR1 and CDR2 from the germline V gene are DFQATT and SNEGSKA (reference sequence). This CDR3 is 13 amino acids long. The DNA of the CDR3 is TGCAGTGCGCGGACTAGCGGGAGGGCCCCACTGTATTTT. Its protein is CSARTSGRAPLYF.

V usage is TRBV12-3 or TRBV12-4 and J usage is TRBJ2-7, with D tentatively TRBD2 (6 bases). Deletions cut 5 bases from V and 7 bases from J, with 18 bases between. The CDR3 has 14 residues. CDR3 amino acids: CASSPTSYRLEQYF. DNA of the CDR3: TGTGCCAGCAGTCCGACTAGTTATAGGTTGGAGCAGTACTTC.

The rearrangement links TRBV15 to TRBJ2-3; the D gene could be TRBD1 or TRBD2 (5 bases each). With 0 bases removed from V and 6 bases from J, the gap between germline ends came to 13 bases. CDR1 is LNHNV, CDR2 YYDKDF, per germline (reference sequence). There are 15 residues in the CDR3. The DNA for the CDR3 is TGTGCCACCAGCAGAGATTACCGGGGCGGGGATACGCAGTATTTT. It specifies CATSRDYRGGDTQYF. The variable domain in full, completed from reference TRBV15 and TRBJ2-3, reads DAMVIQNPRYQVTQFGKPVTLSCSQTLNHNVMYWYQQKSSQAPKLLFHYYDKDFNNEADTPDNFQSRRPNTSFCFLDIRSPGLGDTAMYLCATSRDYRGGDTQYFGPGTRLTVL.

This clonotype was observed a few times. V usage is TRBV29-1 and J usage is TRBJ1-1, with a weak D call TRBD1 (5 bases). The germline V and J ends were trimmed by 6 bases and 0 bases, with 20 bases remaining between them. The CDR3 covers 16 residues. Germline V gene data show CDR1 as SQVTM and CDR2 as ANQGSEA. DNA of the CDR3: TGCAGCGTGCCAGAGGGATCAGGACATATGAACACTGAAGCTTTCTTT. This gives the protein CSVPEGSGHMNTEAFF.

The rearrangement joins TRBV7-6 to TRBJ2-1, with D possibly called TRBD1 or TRBD2 (5 bases each). V lost 4 bases and J lost 4, with 14 bases in between. There are 15 residues in the CDR3. Germline V gives CDR1 SGHVS, CDR2 FNYEAQ. In nucleotides, the CDR3 is TGTGCCAGCAGCTCCCAGGGTAGCGCTTACAATGAGCAGTTCTTC. Protein: CASSSQGSAYNEQFF.

This clonotype was detected only a few times. This chain uses TRBV7-3 with TRBJ2-3; TRBD2 is a possible D gene (7 bases). Germline V gene sequence: CDR1 SGHTA, CDR2 FQGTGA. The CDR3 is 15 residues long. V gave up 1 base and J gave up 5 bases, with 13 bases separating them. The CDR3 DNA follows: TGTGCCAGCAGCTTAAATCCGGGGGGCGGAGATACGCAGTATTTT. It yields the protein CASSLNPGGGDTQYF.

This clonotype was seen a few times. The chain couples TRBV15 to TRBJ2-1, with a weak D call TRBD2 (5 bases). V gave up 1 base and J gave up 0 bases, with 7 bases separating them. The germline gives CDR1 LNHNV, CDR2 YYDKDF (reference sequence). The CDR3 totals 15 residues. The CDR3 nucleotides read TGTGCCACCAGCAGAGTAGGGAGCTCCTACAATGAGCAGTTCTTC. Its protein is CATSRVGSSYNEQFF. The variable domain in full, completed from reference TRBV15 and TRBJ2-1, reads DAMVIQNPRYQVTQFGKPVTLSCSQTLNHNVMYWYQQKSSQAPKLLFHYYDKDFNNEADTPDNFQSRRPNTSFCFLDIRSPGLGDTAMYLCATSRVGSSYNEQFFGPGTRLTVL.

The genes are TRBV11-2 and TRBJ2-7; D unclear. Germline V gene data show CDR1 as SGHAT and CDR2 as FQNNGV. V lost 0 bases, J lost 5 bases, and 14 bases lay in between. This CDR3 has 15 amino acids. Here the CDR3 DNA reads TGTGCCAGCAGCTTAGATGTCCTTGCGGTGAACGAGCAGTACTTC. It codes for CASSLDVLAVNEQYF.

This chain joins TRBV14 and TRBJ2-2, with D perhaps matching TRBD1 (5 bases). The germline V and J ends were trimmed by 2 bases and 6 bases, with 13 bases remaining between them. The V gene's germline CDR1 is SGHDN and CDR2 FVKESK. The CDR3 length is 15 residues. For the CDR3, the DNA is TGTGCCAGCAGCCAAAGGGCAGGGTCCGCCGGGGAGCTGTTTTTT. Translating gives CASSQRAGSAGELFF.